The clone carrying this TCR beta chain appeared many times. This CDR3 has 14 residues. Germline-derived CDR1 and CDR2 are DFQATT and SNEGSKA (reference sequence). V was cut by 2 bases and J by 2 bases, with 10 bases left in between. The data are from a study of CD8 T cells in ankylosing spondylitis. TCRdb itself ran the 5' RACE reads through MiXCR, one entry per CDR3 protein. Of 250,000 to 400,000 distinct CDR3 sequences listed, roughly 12% are singletons. This clonotype was sampled from a female donor with ankylosing spondylitis or in good health (not recorded which). The J gene is TRBJ1-5, the V gene TRBV20-1; D gene unclear. Source material: blood, either unsorted or a sorted T cell fraction (not recorded which). CDR3 loop: CSARTPRGNQPQHF. As DNA, the CDR3 is TGCAGTGCTAGAACCCCCCGGGGCAATCAGCCCCAGCATTTT.